Shown below are 16 T cell receptor beta chains from a single sample sequenced in a study of metastatic and nonmetastatic thyroid tumors (dated by TCRdb to about 2020). Library preparation was by PCR. TCRdb records Illumina HiSeq 4000 as the sequencer. TCRdb cleaned the public reads at Q25 with fastp, built clones with MiXCR and kept in-frame beta chains. A total of under 20,000 clones appear in this sample, around 25% of them only once. The ten biggest clones cover approximately 3.5% of the sample. Before undergoing thyroid surgery, none of the patients had been given any kind of treatment. What was sequenced was blood. The receptors were gathered from a male donor with papillary thyroid cancer or a benign thyroid nodule (not recorded which). Some clones in this sample may be carry-over from other donors' samples.

Within the sample, this clone is medium-sized. The chain has TRBV4-1 and TRBJ2-2, with TRBD2 identical over 9 bases. The CDR3 loop spans 17 amino acids. Germline V gene sequence: CDR1 MGHRA, CDR2 YSYEKL. V lost 5 bases, J lost 4 bases, and 11 bases stayed unmatched. CDR3 sequence reads: CASSLRGAGGSTGELFF. CDR3 DNA sequence: TGCGCCAGCAGCTTAAGGGGAGCGGGAGGATCCACCGGGGAGCTGTTTTTT.

At least ten counts were recorded for this clone. A read error may explain this, as a much larger clone is one base away. Additional DNA sequences in this sample encode the identical CDR3. The chain uses TRBV29-1 and TRBJ2-1, with a weak D call TRBD1 (6 bases). The CDR3 spans 12 residues. CDR1 and CDR2 from the germline V gene are SQVTM and ANQGSEA. Between the trimmed V and J ends, which lost 8 bases and 8 bases, there was a span of 16 bases. The CDR3: CSTQTGGHEQFF. The CDR3, as DNA: TGCAGCACCCAGACAGGAGGACATGAGCAGTTCTTC.

This clone showed up just once. As DNA, the CDR3 is TGTGCCAGCAGCTTGGAAGGGCCCGGCAGCTATGGCTACACCTTC. Protein: CASSLEGPGSYGYTF. The V call is TRBV5-5, the J call TRBJ1-2; D not resolved. V was trimmed by 0 bases and J by 4 bases, leaving 13 bases between them. The germline V gene has CDR1 SGHKS and CDR2 YYEKEE (reference sequence). The CDR3 loop spans 15 amino acids.

The chain has TRBV28 and TRBJ1-2, with D possibly TRBD1 on 5 matching bases. Deletions cut 5 bases from V and 8 bases from J, with 9 bases between. The CDR3 length is 11 residues. The germline gives CDR1 MDHEN, CDR2 SYDVKM. CDR3 in DNA: TGTGCCAGCAGTGCGGGGGAAGGCTACACCTTC. It is translated as CASSAGEGYTF.

This clone was counted between two and nine times. The CDR3 loop is CASSLGSGETQYF. The DNA of the CDR3 is TGTGCCAGCAGTCTGGGGTCCGGTGAGACCCAGTACTTC. V gene TRBV2 combines with J gene TRBJ2-5; D unclear. CDR1 and CDR2 (germline): SNHLY, FYNNEI. Trimming shortened V by 5 bases and J by 5 bases, and 12 bases separated the two germline ends. The CDR3 length is 13 residues.

This clone is termed medium-sized. V gene TRBV10-2 combines with J gene TRBJ1-2; TRBD1 agrees at 9 bases. CDR3 size: 13 residues. Germline trimming cut 8 bases from V and 8 bases from J; bases unmatched to any gene: 9. CDR1 WSHSY and CDR2 SAAADI come from the germline V gene. In DNA form, the CDR3 reads TGCGCCAGCGCTAAGGGACAGGGATTGGGCTACACCTTC. Protein product: CASAKGQGLGYTF.

The genes are TRBV25-1 and TRBJ1-4; D is unresolved. The germline V gene encodes CDR1 MGHDK and CDR2 SYGVNS. This CDR3 is 14 amino acids long. With 3 bases removed from V and 5 bases from J, the gap between germline ends came to 10 bases. CDR3 sequence (DNA): TGTGCCAGCAGTGATCCGGGAGGGAATGAAAAACTGTTTTTT. The encoded protein is CASSDPGGNEKLFF. Full variable domain (remainder filled in from reference TRBV25-1 and TRBJ1-4): EADIYQTPRYLVIGTGKKITLECSQTMGHDKMYWYQQDPGMELHLIHYSYGVNSTEKGDLSSESTVSRIRTEHFPLTLESARPSHTSQYLCASSDPGGNEKLFFGSGTQLSVL.

This clone was detected only a few times. The chain recombines TRBV20-1 with TRBJ2-1; 9 bases line up with TRBD1. Trimming removed 1 base from V and 9 bases from J; junction bases left unmatched: 10. The CDR3 runs to 15 residues. Germline-derived CDR1 and CDR2 are DFQATT and SNEGSKA (reference sequence). CDR3 protein: CSARAVDRGAGEQFF. The DNA for the CDR3 is TGCAGTGCTAGAGCGGTAGACAGGGGGGCGGGTGAGCAGTTCTTC.

The J gene is TRBJ1-1, the V gene TRBV28; possibly TRBD1 for D (5 bases). The CDR3 contains 12 residues. CDR1 is MDHEN, CDR2 SYDVKM, per germline. Trimming left V 7 bases short and J 3 bases short, with 9 bases between. The CDR3 sequence: CASKRGDTEAFF. The DNA of the CDR3 is TGTGCCAGCAAGAGGGGAGACACTGAAGCTTTCTTT.

This clone came up a few times. V and J are TRBV19 and TRBJ2-5, with D possibly being TRBD2 (5 bases). The CDR3 is made up of 13 amino acids. Germline CDR1 reads LNHDA; CDR2 reads SQIVND (reference sequence). V was shortened by 8 bases and J by 5 bases, with 15 bases between the two germline ends. CDR3 in DNA: TGTGCCAGTGCTCGAGGGAGAGGGGAGACCCAGTACTTC. Its protein is CASARGRGETQYF.

This clone was observed many times. This chain connects TRBV18 to TRBJ1-1; tentative D call: TRBD1 (6 bases). The V and J ends lost 1 base and 4 bases respectively, with 13 bases between them. CDR1 and CDR2 (germline): KGHSH, LQKENI. The CDR3 is 15 residues long. This CDR3 reads CASSPLQGGGTEAFF. The CDR3 nucleotides are TGTGCCAGCTCACCACTGCAGGGAGGGGGCACTGAAGCTTTCTTT. Looking up the rest from reference TRBV18 and TRBJ1-1 gives the full variable domain: NAGVMQNPRHLVRRRGQEARLRCSPMKGHSHVYWYRQLPEEGLKFMVYLQKENIIDESGMPKERFSAEFPKEGPSILRIQQVVRGDSAAYFCASSPLQGGGTEAFFGQGTRLTVV.

The table lists this clone with a few counts. V and J are TRBV6-2 or TRBV6-3 and TRBJ1-1; the D gene is possibly TRBD1 (6 bases). The ends were cut back, 2 bases at V and 9 bases at J, with 10 bases in the middle. The germline CDR1 and CDR2 sequences are MNHEY and SVGEGT. The length of the CDR3 is 12 residues. CDR3 bases: TGTGCCAGCAGTTACGATCAGGGGAAAGCTTTCTTT. This encodes CASSYDQGKAFF.

Judged by abundance, this clone is medium-sized. V gene TRBV12-3 or TRBV12-4 combines with J gene TRBJ1-1; 8 positions agree with TRBD1. V gave up 6 bases and J gave up 2 bases; unmatched junction bases: 5. CDR3 length equals 14 residues. This CDR3 reads CASSTGTGNTEAFF. The CDR3 DNA reads as TGTGCCAGCAGCACCGGGACAGGTAACACTGAAGCTTTCTTT.

The chain employs TRBV12-3 or TRBV12-4 and TRBJ2-7; tentatively, D is TRBD1 (5 bases). Deletions cut 6 bases from V and 5 bases from J, with 17 bases between. The CDR3 runs to 14 residues. The CDR3 region is CASRRTLGVHEQYF. CDR3 in DNA: TGTGCCAGCAGGCGGACATTAGGGGTCCACGAGCAGTACTTC.

In its sample, this clone is medium-sized. Distinct nucleotide sequences in the sample also encode this CDR3. The gene calls are TRBV28 and TRBJ2-5; D is possibly TRBD2 (5 bases). Between the trimmed V and J ends, which lost 4 bases and 2 bases, there was a span of 11 bases. Germline CDR1 and CDR2: MDHEN and SYDVKM. The CDR3 consists of 14 residues. In DNA, the CDR3 is TGTGCCAGCAGTTCGAGCGGACTTCAAGAGACCCAGTACTTC. As protein: CASSSSGLQETQYF.

The V gene is TRBV5-1, the J gene TRBJ1-1; D remains ambiguous. V lost 1 base to trimming and J lost 1 base, with 8 bases between them. The CDR3 consists of 14 residues. Germline lookup yields CDR1 SGHRS and CDR2 YFSETQ. CDR3 nucleotides: TGCGCCAGCAGCTTGTGGCCGGGGAACACTGAAGCTTTCTTT. It specifies CASSLWPGNTEAFF.